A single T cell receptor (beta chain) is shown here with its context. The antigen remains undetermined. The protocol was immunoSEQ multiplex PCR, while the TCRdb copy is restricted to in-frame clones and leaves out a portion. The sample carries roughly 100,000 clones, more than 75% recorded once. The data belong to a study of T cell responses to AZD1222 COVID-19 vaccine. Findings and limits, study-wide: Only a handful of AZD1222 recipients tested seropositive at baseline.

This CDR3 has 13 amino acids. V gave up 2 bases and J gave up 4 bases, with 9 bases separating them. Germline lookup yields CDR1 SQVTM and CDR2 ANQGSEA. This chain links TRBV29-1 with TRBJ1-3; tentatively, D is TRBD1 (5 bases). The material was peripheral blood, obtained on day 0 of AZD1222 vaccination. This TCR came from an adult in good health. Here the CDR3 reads CSVEKGSGNTIYF. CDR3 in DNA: TGCAGCGTTGAAAAGGGGTCAGGAAACACCATATATTTT. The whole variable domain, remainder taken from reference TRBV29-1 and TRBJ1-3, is SAVISQKPSRDICQRGTSLTIQCQVDSQVTMMFWYRQQPGQSLTLIATANQGSEATYESGFVIDKFPISRPNLTFSTLTVSNMSPEDSSIYLCSVEKGSGNTIYFGEGSWLTVV.